The clone carrying this T cell receptor beta chain was seen many times. This entry belongs to a study of blood T cells in healthy people across ages. Deletions cut 7 bases from V and 1 base from J, with 20 bases between. This CDR3 region has 16 residues. A second PCR of roughly 7 to 11 cycles used a sample-barcoded 5' primer and a J-beta primer mix. TCRdb redid the calling of the 5' RACE reads with MiXCR, one entry per CDR3 protein. The sample holds just under 750,000 distinct CDR3 sequences, about a fifth seen once. This TCR was sampled from a man in his 70s in good health. The material sequenced was blood. This chain joins TRBV12-3 or TRBV12-4 and TRBJ2-7, with a possible D match to TRBD2 (5 bases). DNA of the CDR3: TGTGCCAGCACCCTGGGTGGCGGGCGATCTTCCTACGAGCAGTACTTC. Its translation: CASTLGGGRSSYEQYF.